This T cell receptor beta chain came from a study of T cells in Graves' hyperthyroidism and ophthalmopathy. Across the study: Blood was drawn when the patient was first diagnosed and still untreated.

The CDR3 extends over 16 amino acids. The V gene end was trimmed by 0 bases and the J gene end by 4 bases; junction bases not matched to a gene: 4. Germline CDR1 and CDR2: SGDLS and YYNGEE. Amplified TCR beta CDR3 regions derived from RNA transcripts. First-round RT-PCR with HTBI primers amplified the TCR CDR3 region. TCRdb analysed the multiplex PCR reads with MiXCR anew, one entry per CDR3 protein. The table has about 600,000 distinct CDR3 sequences, 12% to 15% seen once. The study included ophthalmopathy patients with Clinical Activity Score at least 3, NOSPECS grade at least 4 and duration under 3 months. Cells are PBMCs isolated from about 10 ml of fresh blood.

Sequencing was carried out using blood. This TCR was sampled from a young woman with Graves' ophthalmopathy. This chain connects TRBV9 to TRBJ2-3; 11 bases align to TRBD2. CDR3 in DNA: TGTGCCAGCAGCGTAGCACTAGCGGGAGTTGCAGATACGCAGTATTTT. The encoded protein is CASSVALAGVADTQYF.